This TCR beta chain came from a study of blood T cells in healthy people across ages. Aged roughly 6 to 100, donors were systemically healthy Caucasians from Russia. Through a sample-barcoded 5' primer and a J-beta primer mix, a second PCR was run for roughly 6 to 11 cycles. From the 5' RACE reads, TCRdb called clonotypes with MiXCR, one entry per CDR3 protein. The sample lists about 900,000 distinct CDR3 sequences, 60% to 80% occurring once. After removal of 5 bases from V and 7 bases from J, the junction contained 15 bases not matched to a gene. CDR1 is SGHNT and CDR2 is YENEEA in the germline V gene. CDR3 length equals 18 residues.

The sequence came from a man aged 30 to 45 in good health. This chain uses TRBV11-3 with TRBJ2-1; 12 bases map to TRBD2. The sequenced material came from blood. The DNA of the CDR3 is TGTGCCAGCAGCATGGGACTAGCGGGCCACCCCTCGGGGAATGAGCAGTTCTTC. Translation: CASSMGLAGHPSGNEQFF.